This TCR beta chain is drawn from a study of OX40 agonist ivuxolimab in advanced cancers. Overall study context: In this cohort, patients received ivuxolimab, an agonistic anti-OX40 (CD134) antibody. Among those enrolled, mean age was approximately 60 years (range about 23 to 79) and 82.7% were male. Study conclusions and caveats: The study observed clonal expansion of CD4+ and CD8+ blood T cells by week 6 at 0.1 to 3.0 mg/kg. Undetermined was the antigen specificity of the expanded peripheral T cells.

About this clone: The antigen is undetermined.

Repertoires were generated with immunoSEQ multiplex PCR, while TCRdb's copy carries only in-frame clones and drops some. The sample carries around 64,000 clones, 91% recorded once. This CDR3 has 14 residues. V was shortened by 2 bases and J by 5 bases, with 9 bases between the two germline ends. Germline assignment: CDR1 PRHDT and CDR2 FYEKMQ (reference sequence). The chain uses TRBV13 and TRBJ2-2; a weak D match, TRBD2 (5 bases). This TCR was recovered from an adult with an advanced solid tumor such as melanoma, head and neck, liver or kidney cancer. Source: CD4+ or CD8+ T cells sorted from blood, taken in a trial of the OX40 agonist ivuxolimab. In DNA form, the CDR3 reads TGTGCCAGCAGCTTAATAACGGGAACCGGGGAGCTGTTTTTT. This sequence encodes CASSLITGTGELFF.